The rows below give T cell receptor beta chains drawn from one sample of a study of early stage breast cancer tumors. Clones were read by immunoSEQ multiplex PCR, and TCRdb kept only the in-frame ones, dropping some. The sample contains tens of thousands of clones, 80% to 95% of which appear only once. Sequences were obtained from blood. Receptor source: a person aged 65 to 85 with breast cancer. Both conserved end residues are part of each CDR3.

>TRBJ2-2|TRBV4-2
CASSQDAARGAGELFF
>TRBJ2-5|TRBV7-9
CASSLSVQETQYF
>TRBJ1-2|TRBV19
CASSREYYGYTF
>TRBJ1-1|TRBV9
CASSVVTGDEAFF
>TRBJ1-2|TRBV18
CASSPSGDDGYTF
>TRBJ2-2|TRBV10-3
CAISEFITGTGATGELFF
>TRBJ1-5|TRBV4-2
CASSQGRGNQPQHF
>TRBJ1-2|TRBV29-1
CSVALDRDGGYTF
>TRBJ1-2|TRBV25-1
CASTGTVSAYGYTF
>TRBJ2-2|TRBV19
CASSISTGAGELFF
>TRBJ2-3|TRBV11-2
CASSLETIEDTQYF
>TRBJ2-2|TRBV11-3
CASSPNGGGTGELFF
>TRBJ2-7|TRBV7-2
CASSSEPSGGREQYF
>TRBJ1-5|TRBV19
CASRSIPLGQNQPQHF
>TRBJ1-2|TRBV15
CATSALGFQDRSGYTF
>TRBJ2-1|TRBV2
CGGSSYNEQFF
>TRBJ1-2|TRBV28
CASSAANYGYTF
>TRBJ1-5|TRBV25-1
CASSESGGGAGGNQPQHF
>TRBJ2-3|TRBV7-2
CASSLAPQGKTDTQYF
>TRBJ1-6|TRBV7-9
CASSRQGVAGIFNSPLHF